This is a list of T cell receptor beta chains from one sample in a study of OX40 agonist ivuxolimab in advanced cancers. Produced via immunoSEQ multiplex PCR; TCRdb's table is partial and in-frame only. The data hold around 67,000 clones, with almost 85% observed a single time. Sequences were derived from CD4+ or CD8+ T cells sorted from blood, sampled in a trial of the OX40 agonist ivuxolimab. Every receptor here comes from an adult with an advanced solid tumor such as melanoma, head and neck, liver or kidney cancer. Each CDR3 is given with its conserved first and last residue. A D gene is named only where the DNA matches it firmly. Size is omitted from some rows. Given values are once, few, many or a class for expanded clones.

clone_size,j_call,d_call,v_call,cdr3_aa,cdr3_nt
-,TRBJ2-7,-,TRBV5-1,CASSFRGMHYEQYF,TGCGCCAGCAGCTTCAGGGGAATGCACTACGAGCAGTACTTC
-,TRBJ1-1,-,TRBV14,CASSRQWNTEAFF,TGTGCCAGCAGCCGACAGTGGAACACTGAAGCTTTCTTT
few,TRBJ2-5,-,TRBV9,CASSITGRWETQYF,TGTGCCAGCAGCATTACAGGGAGGTGGGAGACCCAGTACTTC
-,TRBJ1-5,-,TRBV6-1,CATHAMSNQPQHF,TGTGCCACCCACGCAATGAGCAATCAGCCCCAGCATTTT
-,TRBJ2-7,-,TRBV19,CASSIPNYEQYF,TGTGCCAGTAGTATTCCTAACTACGAGCAGTACTTC
-,TRBJ1-2,-,TRBV4-1,CASSQDPQGFFYGYTF,TGCGCCAGCAGCCAAGATCCACAGGGTTTCTTCTATGGCTACACCTTC
-,TRBJ1-1,-,TRBV19,CASSRQRGTEAFF,TGTGCCAGTAGTCGGCAGCGGGGCACTGAAGCTTTCTTT
-,TRBJ1-1,-,TRBV30,CAWSLGGPTEAFF,TGTGCCTGGAGCCTCGGGGGGCCCACTGAAGCTTTCTTT
-,TRBJ1-1,TRBD1,TRBV5-6,CASSLGDRGTEAFF,TGTGCCAGCAGCTTAGGGGACAGGGGAACTGAAGCTTTCTTT
once,TRBJ1-1,-,TRBV6-6,CASRSRVSMGTEAFF,TGTGCCAGCAGGTCCAGGGTTTCCATGGGCACTGAAGCTTTCTTT
once,TRBJ1-1,-,TRBV18,CASSPLVNTEAFF,TGTGCCAGCTCACCACTTGTGAACACTGAAGCTTTCTTT
few,TRBJ1-1,-,TRBV2,CASTGVLNTEAFF,TGTGCCAGCACGGGGGTCTTGAACACTGAAGCTTTCTTT
-,TRBJ2-7,-,TRBV6-1,CASSAWESSYEQYF,TGTGCCAGCAGTGCATGGGAGAGCTCCTACGAGCAGTACTTC
-,TRBJ2-3,TRBD1,TRBV5-1,CASSQQGGKSDTQYF,TGCGCCAGCAGCCAACAGGGGGGTAAATCGGATACGCAGTATTTT
once,TRBJ1-2,TRBD1,TRBV7-2,CASSYGTGMFFGYTF,TGTGCCAGCAGCTATGGGACAGGAATGTTCTTTGGCTACACCTTC
-,TRBJ1-1,-,TRBV27,CASSGLRKNTEAFF,TGTGCCAGCAGTGGGTTAAGGAAGAACACTGAAGCTTTCTTT
-,TRBJ2-7,-,TRBV5-4,CASSFDTSYEQYF,TGTGCCAGCAGCTTCGACACGTCCTACGAGCAGTACTTC
-,TRBJ1-2,-,TRBV25-1,CASSESARIYGYTF,TGTGCCAGCAGTGAATCGGCCAGAATCTATGGCTACACCTTC
-,TRBJ2-7,-,TRBV9,CASSVEGTTIHEQYF,TGTGCCAGCAGCGTAGAGGGGACCACGATCCACGAGCAGTACTTC
once,TRBJ2-5,-,TRBV19,CASSMLGSETQYF,TGTGCCAGTAGTATGTTAGGGTCAGAGACCCAGTACTTC
-,TRBJ2-7,-,TRBV19,CARPRPSDEQYF,TGTGCCAGACCCCGCCCTTCCGACGAGCAGTACTTC
once,TRBJ2-1,TRBD1,TRBV14,CASSQDRGQIF,TGTGCCAGCAGCCAAGATAGGGGGCAGATCTTC
-,TRBJ2-7,-,TRBV7-8,CASSLIRGQGGTYEQYF,TGTGCCAGCAGCTTAATCCGGGGGCAGGGGGGGACCTACGAGCAGTACTTC
-,TRBJ1-3,-,TRBV29-1,CSARTLANTIYF,TGCAGCGCCCGGACCCTTGCAAACACCATATATTTT
-,TRBJ1-1,-,TRBV2,CASSLVYRVDTEAFF,TGTGCCAGCAGCTTGGTGTACCGTGTGGACACTGAAGCTTTCTTT
-,TRBJ2-2,TRBD1,TRBV30,CAWSDRGNGELFF,TGTGCCTGGAGTGACAGGGGGAATGGGGAGCTGTTTTTT
-,TRBJ2-7,TRBD1,TRBV5-6,CASSLGQAAYEQYF,TGTGCCAGCAGCTTAGGACAGGCGGCCTACGAGCAGTACTTC
-,TRBJ1-2,-,TRBV2,CASSGTANYGYTF,TGTGCCAGCAGTGGGACGGCTAACTATGGCTACACCTTC
-,TRBJ2-1,TRBD2,TRBV9,CASSVWGGSYNEQFF,TGTGCCAGCAGCGTATGGGGGGGGTCCTACAATGAGCAGTTCTTC
-,TRBJ2-1,-,TRBV12-5,CASGSPTTSREQFF,TGTGCTAGTGGTTCACCCACAACAAGTCGTGAGCAGTTCTTC
-,TRBJ2-5,TRBD2,TRBV9,CASSIGTSGGVQETQYF,TGTGCCAGCAGCATTGGGACTAGCGGGGGGGTCCAAGAGACCCAGTACTTC
-,TRBJ2-2,-,TRBV6-5,CASSYSALSGELFF,TGTGCCAGCAGTTACTCTGCCCTGAGCGGGGAGCTGTTTTTT
-,TRBJ2-1,TRBD1,TRBV4-1,CASSQDSWTGNEQFF,TGCGCCAGCAGCCAAGATAGTTGGACAGGGAATGAGCAGTTCTTC
-,TRBJ2-2,-,TRBV2,CASSEAVRNTGELFF,TGTGCCAGCAGTGAAGCGGTCAGGAACACCGGGGAGCTGTTTTTT
-,TRBJ2-3,-,TRBV7-9,CASSPTELGDTQYF,TGTGCCAGCAGCCCTACAGAGTTAGGAGATACGCAGTATTTT
-,TRBJ2-3,-,TRBV19,CASSIRQGYTDTQYF,TGTGCCAGTAGTATCCGCCAGGGCTACACAGATACGCAGTATTTT
few,TRBJ2-7,TRBD1,TRBV2,CASSVRSGQGEQYF,TGTGCCAGCAGTGTCCGTTCGGGACAGGGTGAGCAGTACTTC
-,TRBJ2-5,-,TRBV29-1,CSVEVATQETQYF,TGCAGCGTTGAAGTCGCTACCCAAGAGACCCAGTACTTC
-,TRBJ2-5,-,TRBV5-1,CASSFPGETQYF,TGCGCCAGCAGCTTCCCTGGGGAGACCCAGTACTTC
-,TRBJ2-7,TRBD1,TRBV7-9,CASSPRDRAHEQYF,TGTGCCAGCAGCCCCCGGGACAGGGCCCACGAGCAGTACTTC
-,TRBJ1-6,-,TRBV12-5,CASGPTVRSPLHF,TGTGCTAGTGGTCCGACAGTACGGTCACCCCTCCACTTT
-,TRBJ2-2,TRBD2,TRBV7-2,CASSNGLAGFKRELFF,TGTGCCAGCAGTAATGGACTAGCGGGGTTTAAACGGGAGCTGTTTTTT
-,TRBJ1-1,-,TRBV29-1,CSAKMGTEAFF,TGCAGCGCCAAGATGGGCACTGAAGCTTTCTTT
-,TRBJ2-1,-,TRBV18,CASSPLQGNNEQFF,TGTGCCAGCTCACCACTCCAGGGTAACAATGAGCAGTTCTTC
-,TRBJ1-3,TRBD1,TRBV7-6,CASSLGVTGQAFQSSGNTIYF,TGTGCCAGCAGCTTAGGCGTCACGGGACAGGCGTTTCAAAGCTCTGGAAACACCATATATTTT
-,TRBJ2-1,TRBD2,TRBV27,CASSPTPRSSSGRVNEQFF,TGTGCCAGCAGTCCAACCCCAAGGTCGTCGAGCGGGAGAGTCAATGAGCAGTTCTTC
-,TRBJ1-4,-,TRBV28,CASGTTKEKLFF,TGTGCCAGCGGCACGACAAAGGAAAAACTGTTTTTT
-,TRBJ2-1,TRBD1,TRBV27,CASRTRQGGDEQFF,TGTGCCAGCAGGACCAGACAGGGGGGAGATGAGCAGTTCTTC
-,TRBJ2-3,-,TRBV7-2,CASSLALVSDTQYF,TGTGCCAGCAGCTTAGCCCTAGTTTCAGATACGCAGTATTTT
few,TRBJ2-7,-,TRBV2,CASSPRQRSYEQYF,TGTGCCAGCAGCCCCAGACAGCGCTCCTACGAGCAGTACTTC
-,TRBJ2-2,-,TRBV5-1,CASRPGTTNTGELFF,TGCGCCAGCAGGCCCGGGACGACGAACACCGGGGAGCTGTTTTTT
few,TRBJ1-1,-,TRBV29-1,CSGRDMENTEAFF,TGCAGCGGCCGGGACATGGAGAACACTGAAGCTTTCTTT
-,TRBJ2-5,TRBD1,TRBV15,CATSRDPGGQETQYF,TGTGCCACCAGCAGAGATCCAGGGGGCCAAGAGACCCAGTACTTC